Presented here are 14 T cell receptor beta chains from one specimen sequenced in a study of T cell responses to AZD1222 COVID-19 vaccine (dated by TCRdb to the early 2020s). Libraries were prepared through the immunoSEQ multiplex PCR assay. The source is immuneACCESS, and TCRdb retained only in-frame sequences with V and J called. Part of the clones is not carried over; for the studies checked, unresolved V genes explain less than half of this, and the remainder is unexplained. Here the sample has under 150,000 clones; approximately 89% occur a single time. About 6% of the sample rests with the top ten. The time point label for this specimen denotes: about 28 days (+/-7) after the second vaccine dose. This specimen consisted of peripheral blood, obtained 28 days after the second AZD1222 dose. The receptors were gathered from an adult who received the AZD1222 COVID-19 vaccine.

The genes are TRBV3-1 (or the pseudogene TRBV3-2) and TRBJ1-2; possible D gene TRBD1, 5 bases. The V and J ends lost 4 bases and 4 bases respectively, with 7 bases between them. The CDR3 is 12 amino acids. Germline V gives CDR1 LGHDT, CDR2 YNNKEL (reference sequence). CDR3 nucleotide sequence: TGTGCCAGCAGCCGTAGGGGCTATGGCTACACCTTC. Protein sequence: CASSRRGYGYTF.

CDR3 residues: CASSERQEECYEQYF. In DNA, the CDR3 is TGTGCCAGCAGTGAGAGGCAGGAGGAGTGCTACGAGCAGTACTTC. This chain joins TRBV25-1 and TRBJ2-7; possibly TRBD2 for D (5 bases). CDR1 is MGHDK, CDR2 SYGVNS, per germline. The CDR3 sequence is 15 residues long. The V and J ends lost 3 bases and 3 bases respectively, with 15 bases between them.

The chain couples TRBV10-3 to TRBJ2-7; D is tentatively TRBD1 or TRBD2 (5 bases each). Germline V gene data show CDR1 as ENHRY and CDR2 as SYGVKD. The V and J ends lost 2 bases and 3 bases respectively, with 14 bases between them. The CDR3 length is 15 residues. This CDR3 is CAISEPAGTLYEQYF. CDR3 sequence (DNA): TGTGCCATCAGTGAGCCGGCAGGGACCCTCTACGAGCAGTACTTC.

J is TRBJ2-1 and V is TRBV19; D perhaps matches TRBD2 (5 bases). The CDR3 sequence is 15 residues long. Between the trimmed V and J ends, which lost 3 bases and 0 bases, there was a span of 9 bases. Germline-derived CDR1 and CDR2 are LNHDA and SQIVND (reference sequence). CDR3: CASSISTSSYNEQFF. The CDR3 DNA reads TGTGCCAGTAGTATCTCAACTAGCTCCTACAATGAGCAGTTCTTC.

The CDR3 sequence is CASSGRQGWDMNTEAFF. The CDR3 DNA reads as TGTGCCAGCAGCGGACGACAGGGGTGGGACATGAACACTGAAGCTTTCTTT. This chain connects TRBV13 to TRBJ1-1; TRBD1 matches at 8 bases. With 5 bases clipped from V and 0 bases from J, the junction kept 11 bases outside the gene matches. CDR1 is PRHDT and CDR2 is FYEKMQ in the germline V gene (reference sequence). The CDR3 runs 17 residues.

The chain carries TRBV6-4 and TRBJ1-1, with D hard to call. Trimming cost V 5 bases and J 5 bases, with 12 bases left between them. Germline CDR1 is MRHNA and CDR2 is SNTAGT. The CDR3 totals 13 residues. This chain's CDR3 is CASSIRARTEAFF. The CDR3 bases are TGTGCCAGCAGTATTAGGGCGAGGACTGAAGCTTTCTTT.

The V call is TRBV5-1, the J call TRBJ2-7; D possibly corresponds to TRBD2 (6 bases). This CDR3 has 14 residues. Germline lookup yields CDR1 SGHRS and CDR2 YFSETQ. Trimming shortened V by 0 bases and J by 6 bases, and 13 bases separated the two germline ends. Here the CDR3 reads CASSLEAGIAEQYF. In DNA form, the CDR3 reads TGCGCCAGCAGCTTGGAGGCGGGGATCGCCGAGCAGTACTTC.

The chain recombines TRBV19 with TRBJ1-1; D is unclear. Germline V gene data show CDR1 as LNHDA and CDR2 as SQIVND (reference sequence). Trimming took off 5 bases at V and 4 bases at J, with 8 bases between the two ends. CDR3 length equals 12 residues. The CDR3 spells CASSESVTEAFF. The CDR3 bases are TGTGCCAGTAGTGAGTCGGTCACTGAAGCTTTCTTT.

The gene calls are TRBV4-3 and TRBJ1-6; tentatively, D is TRBD1 (5 bases). Deletions cut 4 bases from V and 3 bases from J, with 13 bases between. The CDR3 totals 16 residues. Germline V CDR1 and CDR2: LGHNA, YSLEER. The CDR3 DNA follows: TGCGCCAGCAGCCCCTCCGGCAGGGACTATAATTCACCCCTCCACTTT. It encodes CASSPSGRDYNSPLHF.

V is TRBV19 and J is TRBJ1-2; possible D gene TRBD1, 6 bases. CDR3 length equals 15 residues. V shed 3 bases and J shed 7 bases, with 18 bases lying between them. In germline, CDR1 is LNHDA, CDR2 SQIVND (reference sequence). The CDR3 loop is CASSIGQPWFLGYTF. The CDR3, as DNA: TGTGCCAGTAGTATCGGACAGCCCTGGTTTCTTGGCTACACCTTC. Together with reference TRBV19 and TRBJ1-2, the CDR3 gives the full variable domain: DGGITQSPKYLFRKEGQNVTLSCEQNLNHDAMYWYRQDPGQGLRLIYYSQIVNDFQKGDIAEGYSVSREKKESFPLTVTSAQKNPTAFYLCASSIGQPWFLGYTFGSGTRLTVV.

The chain joins TRBV6-5 to TRBJ1-6, with D tentatively TRBD1 (5 bases). Per germline, CDR1 MNHEY and CDR2 SVGAGI. V was shortened by 5 bases and J by 9 bases, with 17 bases between the two germline ends. This CDR3 contains 15 residues. The chain's CDR3 is CASSIQAQGGSPLHF. The CDR3 nucleotides read TGTGCCAGCAGTATACAGGCCCAAGGTGGTTCACCCCTCCACTTT.

The chain links TRBV5-6 to TRBJ1-2; 8 nucleotides line up with TRBD1. Looked up from germline, CDR1 is SGHDT and CDR2 is YYEEEE. Trimming cost V 2 bases and J 5 bases; bases outside gene matches: 8. This CDR3 has 15 amino acids. The CDR3 nucleotides are TGTGCCAGCAGCTTACCGGACAGGGAGGAATATGGCTACACCTTC. Its protein product is CASSLPDREEYGYTF. Based on the CDR3 plus reference TRBV5-6 and TRBJ1-2, the full variable domain is DAGVTQSPTHLIKTRGQQVTLRCSPKSGHDTVSWYQQALGQGPQFIFQYYEEEERQRGNFPDRFSGHQFPNYSSELNVNALLLGDSALYLCASSLPDREEYGYTFGSGTRLTVV.

This chain connects TRBV4-3 to TRBJ2-1; 9 nucleotides agree with TRBD2. Trimming took 0 bases from V and 5 from J; bases not matched to a gene: 5. CDR1 and CDR2 from the germline V gene are LGHNA and YSLEER. The CDR3 length is 16 residues. In DNA form, the CDR3 reads TGCGCCAGCAGCCAAGATCGGGCTAGCGGGGACAATGAGCAGTTCTTC. Translated, it gives CASSQDRASGDNEQFF.

J is TRBJ2-2 and V is TRBV4-2; 7 nucleotides match TRBD1. The CDR3 consists of 17 residues. CDR1 and CDR2 (germline): LGHNA, YNFKEQ. Trimming removed 3 bases from V and 3 bases from J; junction bases left unmatched: 10. CDR3: CASSQAGQVGYTGELFF. CDR3 nucleotide sequence: TGTGCCAGCAGCCAGGCTGGACAGGTTGGGTACACCGGGGAGCTGTTTTTT.